This TCR beta chain was retrieved from a study of cytomegalovirus exposure and HLA in healthy donors. Study results and caveats: Presence/absence results assume similar sequencing depth per donor, which may not hold. Later analysis suggested most CMV-associated TCR beta chains were HLA-restricted.

PCR involved 60 Vbeta and 13 Jbeta primers. Original methodology: Counted up in a later analysis, unique TCR beta chains came to approximately 83 million, with around 9.9 million shared. Sequenced by immunoSEQ multiplex PCR; TCRdb stores in-frame clones only, minus some. The D gene and trimming were derived from the DNA, and the V and J assignments and clone size from that table. The table shows about 190,000 clones, with approximately 82% occurring only once. This clone was picked up one time. Its antigen is still unknown. Donors were ostensibly healthy at sampling, although undocumented immune exposures were probable. This clonotype originated in a woman aged 25-40 years in good health and CMV-seronegative. The sequenced sample was PBMCs.

The CDR3 DNA is TGTGCCAGCAGCGTCCAAGCGGGGAGCTCCTACAATGAGCAGTTCTTC. This codes for CASSVQAGSSYNEQFF. The chain joins TRBV9 to TRBJ2-1, with 7 bases aligning to TRBD2. Germline V CDR1 and CDR2: SGDLS, YYNGEE. Germline trimming cut 2 bases from V and 0 bases from J; bases unmatched to any gene: 5. This CDR3 has 16 residues.